Listed here are 5 T cell receptor beta chains from one sample, sequenced in a study of blood T cell repertoires in COVID-19. Libraries were prepared by immunoSEQ multiplex PCR; TCRdb keeps only in-frame clonotypes and omits some of them. The sample holds 120,000 to 150,000 clones, around 80% seen once. Material: peripheral blood. The source of these receptors is a human donor in a cohort sampled during active COVID-19.

V usage is TRBV18 and J usage is TRBJ2-3; a weak D match, TRBD1 (7 bases). The CDR3 runs to 17 residues. Per the germline V gene, CDR1 is KGHSH and CDR2 is LQKENI. Trimming stripped 6 bases from V and 0 bases from J, with 19 bases between. CDR3 nucleotide sequence: TGTGCCAGCTCCCCTCCGGGCGGGACAGATAGCACAGATACGCAGTATTTT. It is translated as CASSPPGGTDSTDTQYF.

The chain combines TRBV30 with TRBJ1-1; D perhaps matches TRBD1 (6 bases). Germline assignment: CDR1 GTSNPN and CDR2 SVGIG (reference sequence). The CDR3 is 14 amino acids. V was shortened by 1 base and J by 5 bases, with 14 bases between the two germline ends. DNA of the CDR3: TGTGCCTGGAGTGGCACAGGGTTTCGGACTGAAGCTTTCTTT. Translating gives CAWSGTGFRTEAFF.

J is TRBJ2-1 and V is TRBV5-1; D may be TRBD2 (7 bases). CDR1 is SGHRS and CDR2 is YFSETQ in the germline V gene. The V end lost 3 bases, the J end lost 2 bases, and 15 bases lay between the germline ends. The CDR3 length is 16 residues. DNA of the CDR3: TGCGCCAGCAGCTCGGGGGTCGGGGGGCCCTACAATGAGCAGTTCTTC. Its protein is CASSSGVGGPYNEQFF.

This clone was seen only a few times. The chain uses TRBV19 and TRBJ1-2, with D unresolved. The germline gives CDR1 LNHDA, CDR2 SQIVND (reference sequence). Trimming removed 5 bases from V and 4 bases from J, with 17 bases in between. The CDR3 totals 15 residues. Here the CDR3 DNA reads TGTGCCAGTAGTCCCGGGTCAGATTTCTTCTATGGCTACACCTTC. This sequence encodes CASSPGSDFFYGYTF.

This chain uses TRBV6-1 with TRBJ1-4; possible D gene TRBD1, 5 bases. This CDR3 has 18 amino acids. Germline loops: CDR1 MNHNS, CDR2 SASEGT. Trimming pared 4 bases from V and 0 bases from J, leaving 18 bases between. The CDR3 here is CASSVGALDTATNEKLFF. CDR3 DNA sequence: TGTGCCAGCAGTGTCGGCGCCTTGGACACTGCAACTAATGAAAAACTGTTTTTT.